This TCR beta chain was identified during a study of early T cells in non-severe SARS-CoV-2 infection. V was shortened by 6 bases and J by 4 bases, with 15 bases between the two germline ends. The CDR3 sequence is 13 residues long. CDR1 is DFQATT and CDR2 is SNEGSKA in the germline V gene (reference sequence). TCRdb fed the 5' RACE reads into MiXCR, producing one record per CDR3 protein. The sample gives 85,000 to 100,000 distinct CDR3 sequences, around 16% of which show up once; roughly 1.2% is in the top ten. Sequencing input: whole blood. The J gene is TRBJ1-1, the V gene TRBV20-1, with a weak D call TRBD1 (5 bases). The sequence was collected from an adult who was a healthcare worker with PCR-confirmed SARS-CoV-2 infection or an uninfected control (not recorded which). For the CDR3, the DNA is TGCAGTGCCTTCGGGGCAGGGCCCACTGAAGCTTTCTTT. This codes for CSAFGAGPTEAFF.